Below, 10 T cell receptor beta chains from the same sample are listed, as sequenced in a study of T cell repertoires in cytomegalovirus infection. TCRdb recomputed calls from the reads with MiXCR, one row per CDR3 protein. The sample holds 140,000 to 150,000 distinct CDR3 sequences, around 30% seen once. Their antigens remain unidentified. The source was CD8+ T cells from cultured PBMCs, collected from culture after CMV antigen stimulation. The receptors were gathered from a human donor in good health (CMV status not recorded). Some clones in this sample may be carry-over from other donors' samples.

The sample holds a few counts of this clonotype. This rearrangement joins TRBV28 to TRBJ2-1, with D unclear. Trimming removed 9 bases at V and 3 bases at J, with 12 bases between. Germline V gene lookup returns CDR1 MDHEN and CDR2 SYDVKM. The CDR3 covers 13 residues. CDR3 DNA: TGTGCCAGTTCATCGCCCCGCTACAATGAGCAGTTCTTC. It yields the protein CASSSPRYNEQFF.

There are many counts of this clonotype. This chain joins TRBV7-8 and TRBJ2-2, with a tentative D call TRBD1 (5 bases). The germline CDR1 and CDR2 sequences are SGHVS and FQNEAQ. The V end lost 2 bases, the J end lost 4 bases, and 11 bases lay between the germline ends. The CDR3 is 15 residues long. The CDR3 reads CASSLMQGGTGELFF. The CDR3 nucleotides are TGTGCCAGCAGCTTAATGCAGGGTGGCACCGGGGAGCTGTTTTTT.

In its sample, this clonotype was seen many times. The genes are TRBV7-9 and TRBJ2-5; TRBD2 agrees at 10 bases. With 2 bases clipped from V and 0 bases from J, the junction kept 6 bases outside the gene matches. Germline assignment: CDR1 SEHNR and CDR2 FQNEAQ (reference sequence). The CDR3 is 17 residues long. The CDR3 DNA is TGTGCCAGCAGCTTAATGCTAGCGGGGGTGTACCAAGAGACCCAGTACTTC. Translation gives CASSLMLAGVYQETQYF.

The chain's CDR3 is CASSFVGATNEKLFF. The CDR3 coding sequence is TGTGCCAGCAGCTTCGTGGGGGCAACTAATGAAAAACTGTTTTTT. The chain employs TRBV5-5 and TRBJ1-4; the D gene is possibly TRBD1 (5 bases). The V end was cut by 2 bases, the J end by 0 bases, with 8 bases between. From germline, CDR1 is SGHKS and CDR2 YYEKEE (reference sequence). The CDR3 loop spans 15 amino acids.

In this sample, this clonotype turned up a few times. The CDR3 spells CASSLTQLFGYTF. Written as DNA, the CDR3 is TGTGCCAGCAGCTTAACACAGCTATTTGGCTACACCTTC. The chain couples TRBV7-9 to TRBJ1-2; D remains unclear. Germline V gene lookup returns CDR1 SEHNR and CDR2 FQNEAQ (reference sequence). The ends were cut back, 2 bases at V and 7 bases at J, with 11 bases in the middle. The CDR3 is 13 amino acids. The full variable domain, completed using reference TRBV7-9 and TRBJ1-2, is DTGVSQNPRHKITKRGQNVTFRCDPISEHNRLYWYRQTLGQGPEFLTYFQNEAQLEKSRLLSDRFSAERPKGSFSTLEIQRTEQGDSAMYLCASSLTQLFGYTFGSGTRLTVV.

Notes on this clonotype: Because it lacks the conserved phenylalanine or tryptophan at the end, this CDR3 is likely a read error. The V call is TRBV28, the J call TRBJ2-1; possible D gene TRBD1, 5 bases. CDR1 and CDR2 (germline): MDHEN, SYDVKM. Trimming shortened V by 4 bases and J by 3 bases, and 16 bases separated the two germline ends. CDR3 length equals 16 residues. In DNA form, the CDR3 reads TGTGCCAGCAGTTCTTTGGGGCGAGAAGTCTACAATGAGCAGTTCTTA. Translating it yields CASSSLGREVYNEQFL.

This clonotype turned up a few times. The V call is TRBV7-8, the J call TRBJ2-7; D is perhaps TRBD2 (6 bases). Germline CDR1 is SGHVS and CDR2 is FQNEAQ. V was shortened by 0 bases and J by 9 bases, with 9 bases between the two germline ends. The CDR3 has 12 amino acids. Here the CDR3 reads CASSLASGGQYF. The CDR3 nucleotides read TGTGCCAGCAGCTTAGCCTCCGGGGGGCAGTACTTC.

This clonotype was counted between two and nine times. The gene calls are TRBV7-9 and TRBJ2-3; D unclear. The V gene lost 4 bases and the J gene lost 4 bases, with 9 bases spanning the gap. Germline lookup yields CDR1 SEHNR and CDR2 FQNEAQ (reference sequence). There are 13 residues in the CDR3. The CDR3 loop reads CASSSPGPDTQYF. The CDR3 DNA follows: TGTGCCAGCAGCTCCCCAGGCCCAGATACGCAGTATTTT.

The genes are TRBV7-9 and TRBJ2-5; TRBD2 matches at 10 bases. V was pared by 5 bases and J by 4 bases, with 7 bases of the junction left unmatched. Germline V CDR1 and CDR2: SEHNR, FQNEAQ (reference sequence). The CDR3 is made up of 15 amino acids. In nucleotides, the CDR3 is TGTGCCAGCAGCCCCGGGACTAGCGTTCGAGAGACCCAGTACTTC. Its translation is CASSPGTSVRETQYF.

The V gene is TRBV5-1, the J gene TRBJ1-2; maybe TRBD1 (5 bases). Between the trimmed V and J ends, which lost 2 bases and 3 bases, there was a span of 11 bases. Germline assignment: CDR1 SGHRS and CDR2 YFSETQ. The CDR3 is 14 amino acids. As DNA, the CDR3 is TGCGCCAGCAGCTTCGATACGGGGCACTATGGCTACACCTTC. Protein product: CASSFDTGHYGYTF.